What follows describes a single TCR beta chain. Only in-frame clones appear in the TCRdb table, and some are missing; sequencing was by immunoSEQ multiplex PCR. The sample carries about 130,000 clones, approximately 81% recorded once. The data originate from a study of blood T cell repertoires in COVID-19. Across the study: Both acute and convalescent COVID-19 samples were obtained from the United States, Italy and Spain. The analysed material was cDNA or gDNA that came from T cells, B-cell-depleted T cells, or PBMCs.

The V gene's germline CDR1 is LNHNV and CDR2 YYDKDF (reference sequence). Trimming took off 0 bases at V and 6 bases at J, with 8 bases between the two ends. The CDR3 runs to 13 residues. What was sequenced was peripheral blood. This clonotype originated in a man between 35 and 55 years old with active or convalescent COVID-19. The genes are TRBV15 and TRBJ1-2, with D possibly TRBD1 on 5 matching bases. The CDR3, as DNA: TGTGCCACCAGCAGAGATCCGGGGGATGGCTACACCTTC. Translated: CATSRDPGDGYTF.